These T cell receptor beta chains were read from a single sample in a study of T cell repertoires in cytomegalovirus infection. Via MiXCR, TCRdb re-called the reads, giving one row per CDR3 protein. The table includes about half a million distinct CDR3 sequences, 33% detected once. No antigen has been identified for these receptors. Sample: cultured PBMCs, taken from culture after CMV antigen stimulation. These receptors all stem from a human donor in good health (CMV status not recorded). Some clones in this sample may be carry-over from other donors' samples. Both conserved end residues are trimmed from each CDR3.

J gene	V gene	CDR3 protein
TRBJ1-2	TRBV7-6	ASSPQGVANYGYT
TRBJ2-1	TRBV6-5	ASSPWTSGISSYNEQF
TRBJ1-1	TRBV6-2/TRBV6-3	ASSYFGFRGTEAF
TRBJ2-5	TRBV7-9	ASSYYRGGERRETQY
TRBJ2-3	TRBV5-1	ASSPGSQMDTQY
TRBJ1-2	TRBV7-8	ASSSLRSTGLTNYGYT
TRBJ1-3	TRBV3-1	ASSQDARNTIY
TRBJ2-5	TRBV20-1	SARDLAGARRQETQY
TRBJ2-3	TRBV11-2	ASSPGTSGRQSDTQY
TRBJ2-7	TRBV6-6	AIGTYSYEQY
TRBJ2-7	TRBV6-2/TRBV6-3	ASSYFFYEQY
TRBJ1-4	TRBV6-5	ASSSWQGNEKLF
TRBJ1-5	TRBV4-1	ASSQLGQGNQPQH
TRBJ1-2	TRBV7-2	ASSSQTNYGYT
TRBJ1-5	TRBV28	ASKSGGGNQPQH
TRBJ2-1	TRBV7-6	ASSRRLAGHNEQF
TRBJ1-6	TRBV14	ASSQDQPGRLNSPLH
TRBJ1-1	TRBV7-2	AGAGAMNTEAF
TRBJ1-5	TRBV6-6	ASSYTGVENQPQH
TRBJ2-7	TRBV7-7	ASSLYPIRKQY
TRBJ2-2	TRBV7-6	ASSLGGLTGELF
TRBJ1-2	TRBV4-2	ASSQDTGTGGTFTFYT
TRBJ1-4	TRBV30	AWMDATNEKLF
TRBJ2-3	TRBV7-9	ASTREADTQY
TRBJ2-7	TRBV6-2/TRBV6-3	ASSTGSEQY
TRBJ2-7	TRBV28	ASSFPQGRGYEQY
TRBJ2-1	TRBV9	ASSVGALVEVSYNEQF
TRBJ2-5	TRBV29-1	SVEDQRRTSGVQETQY
TRBJ1-4	TRBV11-3	ASSRGLATNEKLF
TRBJ1-6	TRBV6-2/TRBV6-3	ASSRGDRFQPLH
TRBJ2-1	TRBV6-5	ASSYSPTLELGINEQF
TRBJ2-7	TRBV6-2/TRBV6-3	ASRRDRQNSYEQY